Detailed here is one T cell receptor (beta chain). Germline CDR1 reads SGHTA; CDR2 reads FQGNSA. V shed 4 bases and J 6 bases; nucleotides not matched to a gene: 2. This CDR3 region has 13 residues. Per the study methods: Reference gene primer amplification gave nucleated cell count estimates. The data were produced by immunoSEQ multiplex PCR, yet TCRdb's version contains in-frame clones alone and is incomplete. Clone size and V and J calls were adopted from that table, with D and trimming inferred from the DNA. The table includes some 62,000 clones, approximately 80% detected once. This entry belongs to a study of blood T cell repertoires in COVID-19.

The V and J genes are TRBV7-2 and TRBJ2-1; 8 nucleotides line up with TRBD2. The receptor comes from a man aged 55 to 70 with COVID-19, enrolled during active disease. The sample comprised peripheral blood. CDR3 sequence: CASSSSGPNEQFF. CDR3 nucleotides: TGTGCCAGCAGCTCTAGCGGGCCCAATGAGCAGTTCTTC.